A single sample is the source of the 14 T cell receptor beta chains below, sequenced in a study of vaccination and CD4 T cells after COVID-19. No antigen is known for these receptors. The treatment denotes: approximately nine-day PBMC culture with coronavirus spike peptide pools or control peptides (ViraFEST assay). Cultured CD4+ T-cell DNA underwent Oncomine TCR Beta short-read sequencing. Via MiXCR, TCRdb re-called the PCR reads, giving one row per CDR3 protein. The repertoire holds tens of thousands of distinct CDR3 sequences, over 60% seen once, with 15% to 20% in the top ten. Sequenced here: CD4+ T cells from blood, cultured in vitro, sampled after SARS-CoV-2 vaccination. The receptors shown here come from a human donor who received a COVID-19 vaccine.

The rearrangement links TRBV28 to TRBJ2-1; 10 nucleotides match TRBD2. Germline CDR1 and CDR2: MDHEN and SYDVKM. The junction had 10 bases not matched to a gene; V was cut back by 4 bases and J by 4 bases. The CDR3 is 17 amino acids. The CDR3 reads CASSSPHGSGGYNEQFF. The CDR3 bases are TGTGCCAGCAGTTCCCCCCATGGTAGCGGGGGGTACAATGAGCAGTTCTTC. Full variable domain (missing parts from reference TRBV28 and TRBJ2-1): DVKVTQSSRYLVKRTGEKVFLECVQDMDHENMFWYRQDPGLGLRLIYFSYDVKMKEKGDIPEGYSVSREKKERFSLILESASTNQTSMYLCASSSPHGSGGYNEQFFGPGTRLTVL.

This rearrangement joins TRBV6-2 or TRBV6-3 to TRBJ2-1; no firm D call. The germline V gene encodes CDR1 MNHEY and CDR2 SVGEGT. Between the trimmed V and J ends, which lost 3 bases and 8 bases, there was a span of 14 bases. CDR3 size: 14 residues. The CDR3 here is CASSYPPSSYEQFF. The CDR3 DNA sequence: TGTGCCAGCAGTTATCCCCCCTCTAGTTATGAGCAGTTCTTC.

The chain combines TRBV12-3 or TRBV12-4 with TRBJ1-5; 7 bases fit TRBD1. The CDR3 runs 14 residues. With V trimmed by 6 bases and J by 4 bases, 6 bases remained unmatched. The chain's CDR3 is CASRFTGENQPQHF. CDR3 in DNA: TGTGCCAGCAGGTTTACAGGGGAAAATCAGCCCCAGCATTTT.

This chain joins TRBV21-1 and TRBJ2-2; the table's D call of TRBD1 was not tested on the DNA. TRBV21-1 is termed a pseudogene. This CDR3 region has 18 residues. This CDR3 reads CASSNLPGTGIGTGELFF. Here the CDR3 DNA reads TGTGCCAGCAGCAACCTACCGGGAACAGGGATCGGGACCGGGGAGCTGTTTTTT.

The V gene is TRBV14, the J gene TRBJ2-1; D gene uncertain. The V end lost 0 bases, the J end lost 3 bases, and 9 bases lay between the germline ends. The germline CDR1 and CDR2 sequences are SGHDN and FVKESK. The CDR3 length is 15 residues. The CDR3, as DNA: TGTGCCAGCAGCCAAGATGTAAGTAGCTACAATGAGCAGTTCTTC. Residues: CASSQDVSSYNEQFF. Drawing the rest from reference TRBV14 and TRBJ2-1, the complete variable domain is EAGVTQFPSHSVIEKGQTVTLRCDPISGHDNLYWYRRVMGKEIKFLLHFVKESKQDESGMPNNRFLAERTGGTYSTLKVQPAELEDSGVYFCASSQDVSSYNEQFFGPGTRLTVL.

The chain couples TRBV20-1 to TRBJ1-3, with D maybe TRBD1 (5 bases). The length of the CDR3 is 12 residues. Deletions cut 0 bases from V and 10 bases from J, with 10 bases between. Germline CDR1 is DFQATT and CDR2 is SNEGSKA (reference sequence). In nucleotides, the CDR3 is TGCAGTGCTAGAGATCAGCCAGGGACCATATATTTT. It codes for CSARDQPGTIYF.

V is TRBV30 and J is TRBJ2-3; 9 nucleotides line up with TRBD2. V dropped 1 base and J dropped 2; count of bases not matched to a gene: 7. Germline V gene data show CDR1 as GTSNPN and CDR2 as SVGIG (reference sequence). This CDR3 has 16 amino acids. The CDR3 DNA follows: TGTGCCTGGAGTGAAGCGGGGGGCTACTTCACAGATACGCAGTATTTT. Amino acid sequence: CAWSEAGGYFTDTQYF.

The chain employs TRBV20-1 and TRBJ2-1, with 11 bases that match TRBD2. Germline V CDR1 and CDR2: DFQATT, SNEGSKA (reference sequence). With 6 bases clipped from V and 9 bases from J, the junction kept 13 bases outside the gene matches. The CDR3 is 15 amino acids. The CDR3 region is CSALSASGGSGEQFF. The CDR3 DNA sequence: TGCAGTGCCCTGTCGGCTAGCGGGGGGTCTGGTGAGCAGTTCTTC.

This clonotype has a single count. The gene calls are TRBV7-9 and TRBJ2-4; unclear D gene. V was cut by 1 base and J by 6 bases, with 13 bases left in between. There are 15 residues in the CDR3. CDR1 is SEHNR, CDR2 FQNEAQ, per germline (reference sequence). This CDR3 is CASSLGHPGGNIQYF. The CDR3 DNA reads TGTGCCAGCAGCTTAGGACACCCAGGCGGAAACATTCAGTACTTC.

The chain joins TRBV20-1 to TRBJ2-1; D is unclear. The CDR3 loop spans 14 amino acids. V lost 2 bases to trimming and J lost 1 base, with 9 bases between them. Germline V CDR1 and CDR2: DFQATT, SNEGSKA (reference sequence). CDR3 sequence reads: CSARLAGSYNEQFF. The CDR3 DNA reads TGCAGTGCTAGACTGGCAGGTTCCTACAATGAGCAGTTCTTC.

The V call is TRBV27, the J call TRBJ2-5; TRBD2 agrees at 8 bases. J lost 5 bases, V lost 1 base, and 6 bases had no gene match. This CDR3 has 15 residues. Germline CDR1 and CDR2: MNHEY and SMNVEV (reference sequence). CDR3 DNA sequence: TGTGCCAGCAGTTTATTCACGGGGGGGCAGGAGACCCAGTACTTC. Protein sequence: CASSLFTGGQETQYF.

The V call is TRBV24-1, the J call TRBJ2-2, with 12 bases identical to TRBD2. This CDR3 is built from 16 residues. Per the germline V gene, CDR1 is KGHDR and CDR2 is SFDVKD. The V segment lost 4 bases and the J segment 6 bases; nucleotides outside the gene matches: 5. This chain's CDR3 is CATSDPSGGAAGELFF. CDR3 nucleotides: TGTGCCACCAGTGACCCTAGCGGGGGGGCGGCCGGGGAGCTGTTTTTT.

V gene TRBV24-1 combines with J gene TRBJ1-2, with D perhaps TRBD1 (5 bases). Trimming shortened V by 4 bases and J by 4 bases, and 15 bases separated the two germline ends. CDR1 is KGHDR, CDR2 SFDVKD, per germline. The CDR3 is 15 residues long. CDR3 amino acids: CATSETGARAYGYTF. The DNA for the CDR3 is TGTGCCACCAGTGAGACCGGGGCGCGGGCCTATGGCTACACCTTC.

The rearrangement links TRBV20-1 to TRBJ2-7; the match to TRBD1 covers 12 bases. Germline CDR1 is DFQATT and CDR2 is SNEGSKA (reference sequence). This CDR3 is 16 amino acids long. The J segment lost 4 bases and the V segment lost 3 bases, leaving 10 bases of the junction unmatched. CDR3 coding DNA: TGCAGTGCTAGCGGGACCGGGACAGGGGGCGGATACGAGCAGTACTTC. Protein product: CSASGTGTGGGYEQYF.